A single sample is the source of the 5 T cell receptor beta chains below, sequenced in a study of T cell changes during pregnancy in multiple sclerosis. Some clones are missing from TCRdb's copy, which holds only in-frame ones; the method was immunoSEQ multiplex PCR. The sample lists about 51,000 clones, 90% to 95% occurring once. Sample: CD4+ T cells from peripheral blood mononuclear cells, taken in the second trimester of pregnancy. These receptors were obtained from a female donor with multiple sclerosis, enrolled in a pregnancy study.

This CDR3 is CASSQDERDEQYF. The CDR3 DNA sequence: TGTGCCAGCAGCCAAGATGAACGCGACGAGCAGTACTTC. The J gene is TRBJ2-7, the V gene TRBV14, with unresolved D. Per germline, CDR1 SGHDN and CDR2 FVKESK. V was pared by 0 bases and J by 5 bases, with 8 bases between. CDR3 length equals 13 residues.

The chain links TRBV9 to TRBJ2-3; TRBD2 agrees at 8 bases. Per germline, CDR1 SGDLS and CDR2 YYNGEE. Trimming at V came to 1 base and at J to 3 bases, leaving 7 bases not matched to a gene. This CDR3 comprises 16 residues. As DNA, the CDR3 is TGTGCCAGCAGCGTAACCGGGGGGGCCGGGACAGATACGCAGTATTTT. Translation gives CASSVTGGAGTDTQYF.

This chain connects TRBV11-1 to TRBJ2-1; the match to TRBD2 covers 12 bases. Germline CDR1 is SGHAT and CDR2 is FQDESV (reference sequence). Losses at the gene ends were 4 bases for V and 9 bases for J; bases not matched to a gene: 13. The CDR3 totals 17 residues. In nucleotides, the CDR3 is TGTGCCAGCAGCTCCCAACCCGGACTAGCGGGGTGGGGTGAGCAGTTCTTC. It is translated as CASSSQPGLAGWGEQFF.

The rearrangement links TRBV10-2 to TRBJ2-1; TRBD2 matches 10 bases. This CDR3 comprises 14 residues. Germline V CDR1 and CDR2: WSHSY, SAAADI. Trimming took 3 bases from V and 7 from J; bases not matched to a gene: 3. The CDR3, as DNA: TGCGCCAGCAGTGATAGCGGGGGGAGTAATGAGCAGTTCTTC. This sequence encodes CASSDSGGSNEQFF.

The CDR3 DNA is TGTGCCAGCAGCCGGGGACAGGGGGACGAAAAACTGTTTTTT. Protein product: CASSRGQGDEKLFF. The chain recombines TRBV7-9 with TRBJ1-4; TRBD1 matches at 11 bases. V was clipped by 5 bases and J by 8 bases; unmatched bases: 4. The length of the CDR3 is 14 residues. CDR1 is SEHNR, CDR2 FQNEAQ, per germline (reference sequence).